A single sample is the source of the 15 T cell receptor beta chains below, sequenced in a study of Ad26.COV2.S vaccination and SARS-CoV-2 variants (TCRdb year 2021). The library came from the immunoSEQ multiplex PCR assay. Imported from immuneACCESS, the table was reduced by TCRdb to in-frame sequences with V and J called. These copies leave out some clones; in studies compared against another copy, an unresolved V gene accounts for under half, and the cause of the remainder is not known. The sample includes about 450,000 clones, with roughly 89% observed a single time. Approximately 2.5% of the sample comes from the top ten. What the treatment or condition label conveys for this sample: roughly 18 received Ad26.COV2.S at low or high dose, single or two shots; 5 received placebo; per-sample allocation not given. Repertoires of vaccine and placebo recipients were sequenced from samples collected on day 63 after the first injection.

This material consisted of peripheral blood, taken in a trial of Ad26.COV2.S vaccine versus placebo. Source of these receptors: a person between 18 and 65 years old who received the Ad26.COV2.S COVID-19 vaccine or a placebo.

CDR3 nucleotide sequence: TGCGCCAGCAGCTTGGCCACCGGCGGGGAGACCCAGTACTTC. This gives the protein CASSLATGGETQYF. The chain is built from TRBV5-1 and TRBJ2-5; TRBD2 is a possible D gene (5 bases). This CDR3 is 14 amino acids long. V lost 0 bases and J 5 bases, leaving 11 bases between the germline ends. Germline assignment: CDR1 SGHRS and CDR2 YFSETQ.

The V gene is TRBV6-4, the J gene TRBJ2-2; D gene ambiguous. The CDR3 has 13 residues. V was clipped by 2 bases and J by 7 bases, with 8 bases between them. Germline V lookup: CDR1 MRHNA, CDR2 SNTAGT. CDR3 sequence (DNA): TGTGCCAGCAGTGACAGAGACGGCGGGGAGCTGTTTTTT. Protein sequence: CASSDRDGGELFF.

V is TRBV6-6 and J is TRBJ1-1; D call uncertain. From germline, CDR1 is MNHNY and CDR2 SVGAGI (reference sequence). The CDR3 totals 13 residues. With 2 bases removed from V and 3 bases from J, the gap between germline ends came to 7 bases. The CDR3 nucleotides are TGTGCCAGCAGTTACCCGACTGACACTGAAGCTTTCTTT. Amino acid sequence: CASSYPTDTEAFF.

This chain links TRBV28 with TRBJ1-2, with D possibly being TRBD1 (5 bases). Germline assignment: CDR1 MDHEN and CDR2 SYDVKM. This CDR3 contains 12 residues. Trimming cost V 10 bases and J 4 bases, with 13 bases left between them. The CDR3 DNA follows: TGTGCCACAGGACCGGGGCGCTATGGCTACACCTTC. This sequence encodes CATGPGRYGYTF.

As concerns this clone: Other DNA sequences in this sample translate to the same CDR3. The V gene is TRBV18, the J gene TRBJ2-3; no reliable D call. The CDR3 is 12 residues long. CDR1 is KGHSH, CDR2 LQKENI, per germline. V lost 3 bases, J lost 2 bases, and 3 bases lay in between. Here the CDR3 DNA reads TGTGCCAGCTCACCTTCCACAGATACGCAGTATTTT. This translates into CASSPSTDTQYF.

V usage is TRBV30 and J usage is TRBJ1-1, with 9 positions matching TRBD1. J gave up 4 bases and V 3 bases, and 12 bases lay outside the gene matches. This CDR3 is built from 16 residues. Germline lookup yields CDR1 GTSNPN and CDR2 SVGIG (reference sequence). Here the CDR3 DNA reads TGTGCCTGGAGACCCCCGGGACAGGGAGTAACCACTGAAGCTTTCTTT. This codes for CAWRPPGQGVTTEAFF.

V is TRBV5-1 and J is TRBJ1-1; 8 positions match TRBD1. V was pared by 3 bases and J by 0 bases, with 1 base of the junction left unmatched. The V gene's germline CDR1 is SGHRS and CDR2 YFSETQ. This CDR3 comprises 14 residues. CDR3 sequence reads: CASSWDRMNTEAFF. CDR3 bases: TGCGCCAGCAGCTGGGACAGGATGAACACTGAAGCTTTCTTT.

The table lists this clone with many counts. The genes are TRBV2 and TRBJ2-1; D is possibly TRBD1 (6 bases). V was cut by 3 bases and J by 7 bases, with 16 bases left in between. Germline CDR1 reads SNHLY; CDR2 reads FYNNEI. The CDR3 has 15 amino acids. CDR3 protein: CASSEGAGLGNEQFF. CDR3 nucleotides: TGTGCCAGCAGTGAGGGGGCAGGGTTAGGGAATGAGCAGTTCTTC. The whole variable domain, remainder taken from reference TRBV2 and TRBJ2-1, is EPEVTQTPSHQVTQMGQEVILRCVPISNHLYFYWYRQILGQKVEFLVSFYNNEISEKSEIFDDQFSVERPDGSNFTLKIRSTKLEDSAMYFCASSEGAGLGNEQFFGPGTRLTVL.

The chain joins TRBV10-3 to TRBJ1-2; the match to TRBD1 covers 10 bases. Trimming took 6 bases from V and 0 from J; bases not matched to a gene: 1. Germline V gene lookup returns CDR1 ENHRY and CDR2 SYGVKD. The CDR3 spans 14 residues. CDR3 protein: CAIRGQGTNYGYTF. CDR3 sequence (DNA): TGTGCCATCAGGGGACAGGGGACTAACTATGGCTACACCTTC.

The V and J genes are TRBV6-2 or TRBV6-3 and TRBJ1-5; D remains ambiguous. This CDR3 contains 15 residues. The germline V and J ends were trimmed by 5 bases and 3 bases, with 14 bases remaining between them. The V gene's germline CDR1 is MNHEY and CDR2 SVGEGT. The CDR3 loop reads CASSRALNLNQPQHF. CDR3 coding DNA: TGTGCCAGCAGTCGGGCACTGAATCTCAATCAGCCCCAGCATTTT.

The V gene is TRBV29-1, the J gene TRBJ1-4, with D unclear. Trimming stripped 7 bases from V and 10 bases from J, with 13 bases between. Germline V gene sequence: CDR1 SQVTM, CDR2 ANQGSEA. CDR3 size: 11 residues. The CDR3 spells CSGGTVGKLFF. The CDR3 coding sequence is TGCAGCGGAGGAACGGTCGGAAAACTGTTTTTT.

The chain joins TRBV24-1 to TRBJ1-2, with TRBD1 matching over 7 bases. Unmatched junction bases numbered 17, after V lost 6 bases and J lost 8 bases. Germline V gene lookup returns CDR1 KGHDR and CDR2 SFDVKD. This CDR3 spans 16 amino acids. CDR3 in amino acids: CATSTGGRGRLNGYTF. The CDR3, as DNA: TGTGCCACCAGTACCGGTGGGAGGGGGCGTCTAAACGGCTACACCTTC.

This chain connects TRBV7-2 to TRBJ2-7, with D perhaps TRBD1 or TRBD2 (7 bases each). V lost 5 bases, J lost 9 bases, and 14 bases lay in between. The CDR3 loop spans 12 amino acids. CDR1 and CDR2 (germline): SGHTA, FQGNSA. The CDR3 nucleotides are TGTGCCAGCAGCCTCAGGGGGGGTCGGCAGTACGTC. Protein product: CASSLRGGRQYV.

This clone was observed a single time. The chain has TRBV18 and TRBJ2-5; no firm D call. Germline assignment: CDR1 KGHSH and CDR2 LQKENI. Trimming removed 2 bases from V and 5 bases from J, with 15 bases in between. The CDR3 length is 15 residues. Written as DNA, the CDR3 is TGTGCCAGCTCACCATCCCCCGCTGGGATGGAGACCCAGTACTTC. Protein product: CASSPSPAGMETQYF. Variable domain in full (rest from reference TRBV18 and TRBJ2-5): NAGVMQNPRHLVRRRGQEARLRCSPMKGHSHVYWYRQLPEEGLKFMVYLQKENIIDESGMPKERFSAEFPKEGPSILRIQQVVRGDSAAYFCASSPSPAGMETQYFGPGTRLLVL.

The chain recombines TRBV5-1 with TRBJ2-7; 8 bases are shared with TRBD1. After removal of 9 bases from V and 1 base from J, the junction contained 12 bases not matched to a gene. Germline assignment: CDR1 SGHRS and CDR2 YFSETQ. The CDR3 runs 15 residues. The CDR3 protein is CATTGRTGNSYEQYF. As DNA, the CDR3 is TGCGCCACTACCGGAAGGACAGGGAATTCCTACGAGCAGTACTTC. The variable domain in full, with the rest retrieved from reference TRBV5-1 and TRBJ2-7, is KAGVTQTPRYLIKTRGQQVTLSCSPISGHRSVSWYQQTPGQGLQFLFEYFSETQRNKGNFPGRFSGRQFSNSRSEMNVSTLELGDSALYLCATTGRTGNSYEQYFGPGTRLTVT.